The following is a T cell receptor beta chain sequence with its context. The germline V gene has CDR1 WSHSY and CDR2 SAAADI. This CDR3 is 11 amino acids long. V shed 2 bases and J shed 6 bases, with 5 bases lying between them. The data originate from a study of cytomegalovirus exposure and HLA in healthy donors. A multiplex PCR was run with 60 Vbeta primers and 13 Jbeta primers. The data were produced by immunoSEQ multiplex PCR, yet TCRdb's version contains in-frame clones alone and is incomplete. Here the sample spans about 170,000 clones, roughly 85% being singletons. Sequences were obtained from PBMCs. This chain uses TRBV10-2 with TRBJ2-7; D perhaps matches TRBD1 (5 bases). This receptor was identified in a boy between 2 and 15 years old in good health and CMV-seronegative. The CDR3 bases are TGCGCCAGCAGTGAGGGGGCCGAGCAGTACGTC. This encodes CASSEGAEQYV.